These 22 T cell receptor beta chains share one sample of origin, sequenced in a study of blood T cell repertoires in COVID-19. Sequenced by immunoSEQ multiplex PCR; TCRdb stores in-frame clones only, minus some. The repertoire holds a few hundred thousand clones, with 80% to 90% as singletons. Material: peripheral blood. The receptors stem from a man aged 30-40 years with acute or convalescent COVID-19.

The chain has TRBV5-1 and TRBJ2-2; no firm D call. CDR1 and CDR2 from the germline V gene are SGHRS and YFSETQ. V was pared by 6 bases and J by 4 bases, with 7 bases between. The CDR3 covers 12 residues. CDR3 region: CASTRGTGELFF. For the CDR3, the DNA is TGCGCCAGCACTAGAGGCACCGGGGAGCTGTTTTTT.

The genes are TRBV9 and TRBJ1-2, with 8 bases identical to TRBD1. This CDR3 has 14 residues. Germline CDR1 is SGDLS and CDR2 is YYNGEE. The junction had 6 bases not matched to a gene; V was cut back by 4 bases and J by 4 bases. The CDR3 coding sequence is TGTGCCAGCAGCTCGGACAGGGACGGCTATGGCTACACCTTC. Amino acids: CASSSDRDGYGYTF.

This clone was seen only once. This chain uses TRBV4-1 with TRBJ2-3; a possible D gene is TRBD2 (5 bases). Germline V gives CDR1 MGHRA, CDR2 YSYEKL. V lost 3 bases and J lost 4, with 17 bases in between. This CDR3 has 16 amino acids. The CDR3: CASSHPSGVAADTQYF. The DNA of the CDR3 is TGCGCCAGCAGCCATCCTTCCGGGGTGGCTGCAGATACGCAGTATTTT.

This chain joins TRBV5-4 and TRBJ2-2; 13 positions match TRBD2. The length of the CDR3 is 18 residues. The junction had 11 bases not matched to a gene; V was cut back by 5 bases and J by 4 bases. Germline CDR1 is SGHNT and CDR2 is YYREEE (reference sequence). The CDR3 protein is CASRPGLAGPGGTGELFF. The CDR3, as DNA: TGTGCCAGCAGGCCGGGACTAGCGGGACCGGGAGGCACCGGGGAGCTGTTTTTT.

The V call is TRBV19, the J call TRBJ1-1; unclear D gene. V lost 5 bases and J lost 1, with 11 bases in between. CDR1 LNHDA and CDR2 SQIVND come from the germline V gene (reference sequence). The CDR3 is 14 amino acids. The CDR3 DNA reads TGTGCCAGTAGTCCGGGGAAGCGGAACACTGAAGCTTTCTTT. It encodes CASSPGKRNTEAFF.

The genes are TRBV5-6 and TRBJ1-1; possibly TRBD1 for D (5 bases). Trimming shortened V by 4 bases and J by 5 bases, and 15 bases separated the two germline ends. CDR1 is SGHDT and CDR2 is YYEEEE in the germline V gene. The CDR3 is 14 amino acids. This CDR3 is CASSQQGRETEAFF. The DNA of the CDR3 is TGTGCCAGCAGCCAGCAGGGAAGGGAAACTGAAGCTTTCTTT.

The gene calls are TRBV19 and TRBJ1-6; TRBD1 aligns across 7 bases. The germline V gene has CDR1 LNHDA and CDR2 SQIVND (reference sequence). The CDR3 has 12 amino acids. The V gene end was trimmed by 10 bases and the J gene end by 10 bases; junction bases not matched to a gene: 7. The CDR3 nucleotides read TGTGCCACGCGGACAGGCGCCTCACCCCTCCACTTT. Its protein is CATRTGASPLHF. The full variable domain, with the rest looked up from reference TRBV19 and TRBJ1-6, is DGGITQSPKYLFRKEGQNVTLSCEQNLNHDAMYWYRQDPGQGLRLIYYSQIVNDFQKGDIAEGYSVSREKKESFPLTVTSAQKNPTAFYLCATRTGASPLHFGNGTRLTVT.

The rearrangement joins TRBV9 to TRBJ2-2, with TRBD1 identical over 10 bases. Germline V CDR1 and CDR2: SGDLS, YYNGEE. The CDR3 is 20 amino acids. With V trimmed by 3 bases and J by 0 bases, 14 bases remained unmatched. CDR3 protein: CASSDTSYRDRGTNTGELFF. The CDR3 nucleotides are TGTGCCAGCAGCGACACCTCCTACCGGGACAGGGGCACGAACACCGGGGAGCTGTTTTTT. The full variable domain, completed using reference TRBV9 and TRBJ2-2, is DSGVTQTPKHLITATGQRVTLRCSPRSGDLSVYWYQQSLDQGLQFLIQYYNGEERAKGNILERFSAQQFPDLHSELNLSSLELGDSALYFCASSDTSYRDRGTNTGELFFGEGSRLTVL.

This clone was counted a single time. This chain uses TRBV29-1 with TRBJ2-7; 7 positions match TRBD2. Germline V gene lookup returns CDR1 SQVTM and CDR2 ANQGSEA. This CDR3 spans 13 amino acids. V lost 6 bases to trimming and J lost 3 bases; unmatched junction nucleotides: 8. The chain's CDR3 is CSVTGTTHYEQYF. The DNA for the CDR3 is TGCAGCGTGACCGGGACTACCCACTACGAGCAGTACTTC.

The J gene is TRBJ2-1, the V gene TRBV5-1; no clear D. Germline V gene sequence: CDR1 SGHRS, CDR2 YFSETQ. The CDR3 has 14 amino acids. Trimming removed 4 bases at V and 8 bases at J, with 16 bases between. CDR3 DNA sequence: TGCGCCAGCAGCCCGGGTTCCCTACGGCATGAGCAGTTCTTC. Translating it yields CASSPGSLRHEQFF.

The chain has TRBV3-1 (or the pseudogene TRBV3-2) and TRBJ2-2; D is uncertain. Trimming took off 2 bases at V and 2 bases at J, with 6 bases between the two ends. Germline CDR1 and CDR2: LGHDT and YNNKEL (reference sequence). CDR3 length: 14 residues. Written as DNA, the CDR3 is TGTGCCAGCAGCCAAAGAACTAACACCGGGGAGCTGTTTTTT. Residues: CASSQRTNTGELFF.

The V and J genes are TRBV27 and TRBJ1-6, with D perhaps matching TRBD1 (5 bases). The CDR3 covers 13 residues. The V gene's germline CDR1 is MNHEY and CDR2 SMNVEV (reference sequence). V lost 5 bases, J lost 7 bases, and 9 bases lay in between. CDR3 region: CASSPGMNSPLHF. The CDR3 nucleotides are TGTGCCAGCAGTCCAGGGATGAATTCACCCCTCCACTTT.

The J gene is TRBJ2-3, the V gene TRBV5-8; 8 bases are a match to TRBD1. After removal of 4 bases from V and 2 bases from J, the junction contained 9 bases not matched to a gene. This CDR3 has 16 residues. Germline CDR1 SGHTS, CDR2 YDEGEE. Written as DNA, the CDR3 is TGTGCCAGCAGCCCCGGACAGGGTCGGAACACAGATACGCAGTATTTT. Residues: CASSPGQGRNTDTQYF.

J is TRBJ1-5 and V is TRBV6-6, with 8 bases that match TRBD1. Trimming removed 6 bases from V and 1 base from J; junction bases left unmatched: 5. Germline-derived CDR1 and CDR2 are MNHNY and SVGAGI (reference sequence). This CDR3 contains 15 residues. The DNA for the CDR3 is TGTGCCAGCAGCGACAGGGGAGGAAGCAATCAGCCCCAGCATTTT. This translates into CASSDRGGSNQPQHF.

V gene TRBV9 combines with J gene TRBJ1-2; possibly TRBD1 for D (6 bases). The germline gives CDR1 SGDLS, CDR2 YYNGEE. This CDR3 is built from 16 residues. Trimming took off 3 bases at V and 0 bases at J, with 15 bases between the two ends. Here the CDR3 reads CASSETGILANYGYTF. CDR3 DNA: TGTGCCAGCAGCGAAACAGGGATACTAGCTAACTATGGCTACACCTTC.

The CDR3: CASSSRDRAMHTEAFF. The CDR3 DNA is TGTGCCAGCAGTTCCCGGGACAGGGCCATGCATACTGAAGCTTTCTTT. This sequence joins TRBV6-6 and TRBJ1-1; 9 bases map to TRBD1. The germline V gene has CDR1 MNHNY and CDR2 SVGAGI (reference sequence). The V segment lost 4 bases and the J segment 5 bases; nucleotides outside the gene matches: 11. This CDR3 is built from 16 residues.

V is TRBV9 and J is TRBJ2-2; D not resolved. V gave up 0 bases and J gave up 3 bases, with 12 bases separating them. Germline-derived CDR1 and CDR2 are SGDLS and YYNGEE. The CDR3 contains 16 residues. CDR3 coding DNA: TGTGCCAGCAGCGTAGACCCGGGTAGAGACACCGGGGAGCTGTTTTTT. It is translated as CASSVDPGRDTGELFF.

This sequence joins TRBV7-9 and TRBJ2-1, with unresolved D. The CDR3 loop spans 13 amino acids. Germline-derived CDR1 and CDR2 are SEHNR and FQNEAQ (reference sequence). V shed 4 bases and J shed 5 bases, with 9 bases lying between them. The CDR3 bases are TGTGCCAGCAGCTCCCTGGCGGACAATGAGCAGTTCTTC. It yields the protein CASSSLADNEQFF. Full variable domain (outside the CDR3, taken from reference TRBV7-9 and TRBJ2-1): DTGVSQNPRHKITKRGQNVTFRCDPISEHNRLYWYRQTLGQGPEFLTYFQNEAQLEKSRLLSDRFSAERPKGSFSTLEIQRTEQGDSAMYLCASSSLADNEQFFGPGTRLTVL.

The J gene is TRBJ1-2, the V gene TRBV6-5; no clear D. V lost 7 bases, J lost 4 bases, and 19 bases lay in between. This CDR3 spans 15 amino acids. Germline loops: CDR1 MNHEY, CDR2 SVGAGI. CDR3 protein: CASTPQLGEVYGYTF. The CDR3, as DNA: TGTGCCAGCACTCCCCAATTAGGAGAAGTCTATGGCTACACCTTC.

In DNA, the CDR3 is TGTGCCAGCAGCCCCTTACAGGGGACACCCTCAGTTGAGCAGTACTTC. Translated: CASSPLQGTPSVEQYF. The chain uses TRBV14 and TRBJ2-7; 7 bases agree with TRBD1. The junction had 16 bases not matched to a gene; V was cut back by 4 bases and J by 7 bases. This CDR3 has 16 amino acids. Germline values: CDR1 SGHDN, CDR2 FVKESK. Using reference TRBV14 and TRBJ2-7 for the parts outside the CDR3, the full variable domain is EAGVTQFPSHSVIEKGQTVTLRCDPISGHDNLYWYRRVMGKEIKFLLHFVKESKQDESGMPNNRFLAERTGGTYSTLKVQPAELEDSGVYFCASSPLQGTPSVEQYFGPGTRLTVT.

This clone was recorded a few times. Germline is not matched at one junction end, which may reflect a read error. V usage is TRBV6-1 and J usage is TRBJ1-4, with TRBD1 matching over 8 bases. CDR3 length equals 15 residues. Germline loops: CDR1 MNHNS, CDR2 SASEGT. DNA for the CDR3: TGTGCCAGCAGTCAAGCCGGGACAGGAGATGAAAAACTGTTTTTT. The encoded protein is CASSQAGTGDEKLFF.

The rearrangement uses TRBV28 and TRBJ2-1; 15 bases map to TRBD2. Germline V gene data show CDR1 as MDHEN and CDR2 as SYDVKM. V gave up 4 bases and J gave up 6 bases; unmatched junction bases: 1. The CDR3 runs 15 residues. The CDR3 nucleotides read TGTGCCAGCAGTTGGACTAGCGGGGGGGGCAATGAGCAGTTCTTC. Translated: CASSWTSGGGNEQFF.